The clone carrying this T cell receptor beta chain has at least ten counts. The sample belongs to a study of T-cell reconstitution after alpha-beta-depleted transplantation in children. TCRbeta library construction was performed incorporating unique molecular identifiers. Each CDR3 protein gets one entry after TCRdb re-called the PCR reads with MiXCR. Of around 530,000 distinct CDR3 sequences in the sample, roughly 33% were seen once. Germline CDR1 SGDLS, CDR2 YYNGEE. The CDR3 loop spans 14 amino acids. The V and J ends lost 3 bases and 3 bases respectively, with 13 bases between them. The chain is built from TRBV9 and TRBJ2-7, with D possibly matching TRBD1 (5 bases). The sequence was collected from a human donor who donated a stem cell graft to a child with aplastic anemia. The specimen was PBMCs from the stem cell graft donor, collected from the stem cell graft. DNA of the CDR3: TGTGCCAGCAGCGCAGGACACGTTGACTACGAGCAGTACGTC. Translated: CASSAGHVDYEQYV.